This T cell receptor beta chain emerged from a study of blood T cell repertoires in COVID-19. Study at large: Whether acute or convalescent, the COVID-19 samples came from the United States, Italy and Spain. In each case, the material was cDNA or gDNA derived from T cells, B-cell-depleted T cells, or PBMCs.

V gave up 5 bases and J gave up 2 bases; unmatched junction bases: 8. The CDR3 has 16 amino acids. In germline, CDR1 is SEHNR, CDR2 FQNEAQ (reference sequence). Per the authors' pipeline: Quantification of nucleated cells was approximated via reference gene primer amplification. The repertoire was sequenced with immunoSEQ multiplex PCR; TCRdb's copy has only in-frame clones and lacks some. The D gene and trimming were derived from the DNA, and the V and J assignments and clone size from that table. The sample has tens of thousands of clones, 65% to 75% seen once. A Seattle source enrolled patients during active infection and followed them longitudinally.

The specimen was peripheral blood. The J gene is TRBJ2-7, the V gene TRBV7-9; TRBD1 agrees at 11 bases. This TCR came from a man in his 70s with COVID-19, enrolled during active disease. The CDR3 spells CASSPLPGQGAYEQYF. In DNA form, the CDR3 reads TGTGCCAGCAGCCCCTTACCGGGACAGGGGGCCTACGAGCAGTACTTC.